This T cell receptor beta chain was obtained from a study of blood T cell repertoires in COVID-19. On the study more broadly: Italy, Spain and the United States were the sources of the convalescent and acute COVID-19 samples.

TCRdb keeps only in-frame clones here, not all; method: immunoSEQ multiplex PCR. Of hundreds of thousands of clones in the sample, around 87% were seen once. The TCR was taken from a woman aged 40-49 years who had recovered from COVID-19. Sequences were obtained from peripheral blood.

The CDR3: CASSLGATRQETQYF. The CDR3 DNA reads TGTGCCAGCAGCTTGGGTGCGACTAGACAAGAGACCCAGTACTTC. V and J are TRBV5-4 and TRBJ2-5; the D gene is possibly TRBD2 (6 bases). CDR3 length equals 15 residues. Germline V lookup: CDR1 SGHNT, CDR2 YYREEE (reference sequence). The germline V and J ends were trimmed by 0 bases and 2 bases, with 11 bases remaining between them.